This T cell receptor beta chain was observed in a study of post-analysis software for immune sequencing data. Points from the study as a whole: Pronounced co-clustering by F measure was evident among identically batched samples. Five or six TRBV segments were more frequent in patients than controls; TRBV5-6, TRBV5-1 and TRBV20-1 belonged to this group. People with multiple sclerosis had a significantly lower normalized Chao1 diversity than controls did.

Each TCR beta cDNA library carried unique molecular identifiers. TCRdb used MiXCR to reprocess the PCR reads, holding one entry per CDR3 protein. The data show hundreds of thousands of distinct CDR3 sequences, roughly three fifths seen once. The CDR3 extends over 12 amino acids. Trimming took 3 bases from V and 6 from J, leaving 8 bases between them. Turning to this clonotype: The antigen is undetermined.

This TCR was sampled from a girl aged 2 to 9 with multiple sclerosis. The V and J genes are TRBV12-3 or TRBV12-4 and TRBJ2-5; D is uncertain. Source material: blood. The CDR3 protein is CASSFVVKTQYF. The CDR3 DNA reads TGTGCCAGCAGTTTTGTAGTTAAGACCCAGTACTTC.